A selection of T cell receptor beta chains follows, all from one sample in a study of OX40 agonist ivuxolimab in advanced cancers. The data were produced by immunoSEQ multiplex PCR, yet TCRdb's version contains in-frame clones alone and is incomplete. The table shows some 64,000 clones, with 70% to 90% occurring only once. The sample consisted of CD4+ or CD8+ T cells sorted from blood, taken in a trial of the OX40 agonist ivuxolimab. Receptors were obtained from an adult with an advanced solid tumor such as melanoma, head and neck, liver or kidney cancer. Each CDR3 is given with its conserved first and last residue.

v_call	j_call	cdr3_aa
TRBV7-9	TRBJ1-1	CASSLSHTNTEAFF
TRBV7-3	TRBJ1-5	CASSLGPGEPQHF
TRBV9	TRBJ2-7	CASSMSAGGPPYEQYF
TRBV19	TRBJ2-7	CASSIGKTSGTISYEQYF
TRBV6-1	TRBJ1-1	CASRQNTEAFF
TRBV4-1	TRBJ2-1	CASSQLLAGHNEQFF
TRBV18	TRBJ2-2	CASSQGLITGELFF
TRBV28	TRBJ1-1	CASSLLKGRVNTEAFF
TRBV7-9	TRBJ2-5	CASSPNGAQYF
TRBV30	TRBJ2-7	CAWMREGLEQYF
TRBV11-2	TRBJ1-3	CASSAIFSGNTIYF
TRBV7-2	TRBJ2-3	CASSLGIRDTQYF
TRBV30	TRBJ1-1	CAWNFALNTEAFF
TRBV5-5	TRBJ2-1	CASSFGVDEQFF
TRBV10-3	TRBJ2-7	CAISDSGSSYEQYF
TRBV20-1	TRBJ1-2	CSATGNYGYTF
TRBV20-1	TRBJ2-5	CSAGTGETQYF
TRBV5-5	TRBJ2-3	CASSFSLAEADTQYF
TRBV10-3	TRBJ2-3	CAISARLQGTDTQYF
TRBV19	TRBJ2-7	CASSILDRDFDEQYF
TRBV11-1	TRBJ2-5	CASSLGPWEGGETQYF
TRBV28	TRBJ1-1	CASSSGLYEAFF
TRBV2	TRBJ1-5	CASSGFRDRNQPQHF
TRBV9	TRBJ2-6	CASSARPSRGPNPGANVLTF
TRBV7-9	TRBJ2-3	CASSLGVSTDTQYF
TRBV7-3	TRBJ1-5	CASSENGDQPQHF
TRBV6-5	TRBJ1-1	CASRPAQGADAFF
TRBV11-3	TRBJ1-1	CASSAGQGYNTEAFF
TRBV2	TRBJ1-2	CASSERFAGGNYGYTF
TRBV21-1	TRBJ1-2	CASSIRTGNGYTF
TRBV27	TRBJ1-2	CASSSSGTGADGYTF
TRBV5-1	TRBJ1-5	CASSLEPTGGNQPQHF
TRBV19	TRBJ2-3	CASSTLAGRNRTDTQYF
TRBV27	TRBJ1-4	CASSNIFGGRTNEKLFF
TRBV6-1	TRBJ1-2	CASSERGGYTF
TRBV7-3	TRBJ1-6	CASSLGSENSPLHF
TRBV7-9	TRBJ1-5	CASSLVGVGDNQPQHF
TRBV7-2	TRBJ1-6	CASSVQGWSSPLHF
TRBV5-5	TRBJ2-1	CASSLQGYEQFF
TRBV7-9	TRBJ2-1	CASSPGVYNEQFF
TRBV6-5	TRBJ2-3	CASRLELYSTDTQYF
TRBV30	TRBJ2-5	CAWSRGSGGKETQYF
TRBV5-6	TRBJ1-2	CASSQGQESYGYTF
TRBV5-1	TRBJ2-2	CASSFENTGELFF
TRBV6-5	TRBJ2-1	CASSYEGRMYNEQFF
TRBV29-1	TRBJ2-1	CSVGDAEQFF
TRBV5-5	TRBJ2-4	CASSLRAVSKNIQYF
TRBV5-1	TRBJ1-2	CASSLEGRRYGYTF
TRBV5-1	TRBJ2-1	CASSSGWADEQFF
TRBV18	TRBJ1-6	CASSEGGSSPLHF
TRBV18	TRBJ2-7	CASSPQGALSSYEQYF
TRBV5-7	TRBJ2-2	CASSFSRGYCGELFF
TRBV7-2	TRBJ2-5	CASSLHPASVETQYF
TRBV7-3	TRBJ1-3	CASRRGGKENTIYF
TRBV9	TRBJ2-4	CASSAGGKNIQYF
TRBV4-1	TRBJ2-1	CASSQEGGLSYNEQFF
TRBV6-4	TRBJ2-2	CASSSRTGELFF
TRBV10-2	TRBJ2-7	CASSEGGSYEQYF
TRBV19	TRBJ1-5	CASSTGNQPQHF